These T cell receptor beta chains were read from a single sample in a study of T-cell reconstitution after alpha-beta-depleted transplantation in children. TCRdb redid the calling of the PCR reads with MiXCR, one entry per CDR3 protein. The sample yields nearly 200,000 distinct CDR3 sequences, approximately 6.8% seen once. The sequencing used PBMCs, collected before TCRalphabeta/CD19-depleted stem cell transplant. The receptors originated from a girl under three years old with combined immunodeficiency, due to receive a stem cell transplant. Both conserved end residues are part of each CDR3. D genes are given only for firm matches. For some rows the clone size is stated as once, few or many, or as a class when expanded; others skip it.

NA,TRBJ1-1,TRBV29-1,many,TGCAGCGTTAGCGTCACTGAAGCTTTCTTT,CSVSVTEAFF
NA,TRBJ1-6,TRBV25-1,few,TGTGCCAGCAGTGAATATGAATTATCCTATAATTCACCCCTCCACTTT,CASSEYELSYNSPLHF
TRBD1,TRBJ2-7,TRBV12-3/TRBV12-4,many,TGTGCCAGCAGATCAGGGACAGGGCCAAACGAGCAGTACTTC,CASRSGTGPNEQYF
NA,TRBJ1-2,TRBV6-2/TRBV6-3,many,TGTGCCAGCAGTTGGGACACCTTCGGTGGCTACACCTTC,CASSWDTFGGYTF
TRBD1,TRBJ2-7,TRBV28,many,TGTGCCAGCAGTTTAGCTAAAGTTTCACCGGGACAGCCTCACTCCTACGAGCAGTACTTC,CASSLAKVSPGQPHSYEQYF
NA,TRBJ2-1,TRBV12-3/TRBV12-4,many,TGTGCCAGCAGTCTCCTGCGGGGATGGGACAATGAGCAGTTCTTC,CASSLLRGWDNEQFF
TRBD1,TRBJ2-1,TRBV3-1,many,TGTGCCAGCAAGGGGGCGAGTGAGCAGTTCTTC,CASKGASEQFF
NA,TRBJ1-2,TRBV12-3/TRBV12-4,many,TGTGCCAGCAGTTTAAACGGGGGCGCCTCTGGCTACACCTTC,CASSLNGGASGYTF
NA,TRBJ2-1,TRBV4-3,many,TGCGCCAGCAGCCAAGATCAATACTCCTACAATGAGCAGTTCTTC,CASSQDQYSYNEQFF
TRBD1,TRBJ1-1,TRBV9,many,TGTGCCAGCAGCTTATCAGGGGGGGTGAACACTGAAGCTTTCTTT,CASSLSGGVNTEAFF
NA,TRBJ2-5,TRBV5-6,NA,TGTGCCAGCAGCTTGGTAAATAATCCGAGGGTAGAGACCCAGTACTTC,CASSLVNNPRVETQYF
NA,TRBJ2-7,TRBV15,many,TGTGCCACCAGCAGAGCGGGCAGCGGGTTCGACGAGCAGTACTTC,CATSRAGSGFDEQYF
TRBD1,TRBJ1-4,TRBV28,many,TGTGCCAGCAGTTCATATTACCGGGACAGACGGCATGAAAAACTGTTTTTT,CASSSYYRDRRHEKLFF
TRBD2,TRBJ2-1,TRBV12-3/TRBV12-4,many,TGTGCCAGCAGCCCGACTAGCAACAATGAGCAGTTCTTC,CASSPTSNNEQFF